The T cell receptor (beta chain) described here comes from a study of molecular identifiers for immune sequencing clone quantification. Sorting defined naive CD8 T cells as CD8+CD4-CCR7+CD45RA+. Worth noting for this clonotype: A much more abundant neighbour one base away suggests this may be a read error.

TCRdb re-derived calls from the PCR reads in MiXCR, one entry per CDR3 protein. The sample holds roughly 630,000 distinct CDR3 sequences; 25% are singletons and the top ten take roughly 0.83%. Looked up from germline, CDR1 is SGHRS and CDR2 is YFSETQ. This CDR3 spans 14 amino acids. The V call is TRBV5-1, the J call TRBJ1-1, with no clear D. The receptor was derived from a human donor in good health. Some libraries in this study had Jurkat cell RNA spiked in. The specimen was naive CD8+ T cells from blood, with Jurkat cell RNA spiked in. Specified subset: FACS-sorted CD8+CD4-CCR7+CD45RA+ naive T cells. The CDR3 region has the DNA TGCGCCAGCAGCTTGGAGGTTGAGAACACTGAAGCTCTCTTT. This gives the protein CASSLEVENTEALF.